This entry is about one T cell receptor beta chain. Its target is unknown. The data stem from a study of OX40 agonist ivuxolimab in advanced cancers. Whole-study context: Ivuxolimab, which is an agonistic anti-OX40 (CD134) antibody, was administered to the patients. In three patients, partial responses were observed, one with hepatocellular carcinoma and two with cutaneous melanoma. The study's findings and limits: Expanded clones belonging to CD8+ T cells outnumbered, on average, those of CD4+.

Here immunoSEQ multiplex PCR was the method, and the copy in TCRdb shows in-frame clones only, minus some. This sample carries 100,000 or so clones, over 75% of them seen once, and the ten largest clones take about 1.9%. This CDR3 has 16 amino acids. V lost 4 bases and J lost 0, with 16 bases in between. Per the germline V gene, CDR1 is SGHRS and CDR2 is YFSETQ. The V call is TRBV5-1, the J call TRBJ1-1; D may be TRBD1 (5 bases). The sequences come from CD4+ or CD8+ T cells sorted from blood, collected in a trial of the OX40 agonist ivuxolimab. This TCR was recovered from an adult with an advanced solid tumor such as melanoma, head and neck, liver or kidney cancer. CDR3 nucleotide sequence: TGCGCCAGCAGCCCGTATGGGGGGTCCATGAACACTGAAGCTTTCTTT. Its translation: CASSPYGGSMNTEAFF.